The T cell receptor (beta chain) described here comes from a study of CD8 T cells in Susac syndrome. V was pared by 4 bases and J by 9 bases, with 13 bases between. The CDR3 spans 13 residues. CDR1 is SGHDN, CDR2 FVKESK, per germline. RNA amounts of about 0.5 to 1 ug underwent reverse transcription with random hexamers. An immunoSEQ multiplex PCR amplified TCR beta CDR3 over 54 Vbeta and 13 Jbeta. TCRdb fed the immunoSEQ multiplex PCR reads into MiXCR, producing one record per CDR3 protein. The table lists about 190,000 distinct CDR3 sequences, 90% to 95% of them singletons. Sequencing of TCR beta drew on CD8+ and CD4+ T cells from blood. TEMRA cells were FACS-enriched and CD8+ and CD4+ T cells negatively isolated. Details on this clonotype: Its antigen is not identified.

Study-wide points: Acknowledgment was made by the study that its TCR sequencing and HLA analysis involved a relatively small number of individuals.

The sequencing sample was made of CD4+ T cells from PBMCs. This receptor was obtained from a human donor in good health. The genes are TRBV14 and TRBJ2-1; D could derive from TRBD1 or TRBD2 (5 bases each). This CDR3 reads CASSPGLGGEQFF. CDR3 sequence (DNA): TGTGCCAGCAGCCCGGGGCTAGGCGGTGAGCAGTTCTTC. The whole variable domain, remainder taken from reference TRBV14 and TRBJ2-1, is EAGVTQFPSHSVIEKGQTVTLRCDPISGHDNLYWYRRVMGKEIKFLLHFVKESKQDESGMPNNRFLAERTGGTYSTLKVQPAELEDSGVYFCASSPGLGGEQFFGPGTRLTVL.